This TCR beta chain was recorded in a study of T cells after yellow fever vaccination. Germline V gene sequence: CDR1 SGHTA, CDR2 FQGNSA. This CDR3 is 14 amino acids long. V dropped 3 bases and J dropped 5 bases, with 12 bases sitting between them. Production of TCR cDNA was by 5'RACE template switching, which also added a universal primer site and UMIs. TCRdb re-derived calls from the 5' RACE reads in MiXCR, one entry per CDR3 protein. The sample lists approximately 250,000 distinct CDR3 sequences, around 4.9% seen once, with about 3.5% in the top ten. The table lists this clonotype with many counts.

This chain uses TRBV7-2 with TRBJ2-3, with D possibly TRBD2 on 6 matching bases. The sample in question was CD4+ T cells sorted from PBMCs, obtained on the day of the yellow fever booster vaccination. This TCR was sampled from a man between 18 and 35 years old who received the YFV17D yellow fever vaccine. The CDR3 loop reads CASSFDSGLDTQYF. CDR3 DNA sequence: TGTGCCAGCAGCTTTGATAGCGGTCTAGATACGCAGTATTTT. Based on the CDR3 plus reference TRBV7-2 and TRBJ2-3, the full variable domain is GAGVSQSPSNKVTEKGKDVELRCDPISGHTALYWYRQSLGQGLEFLIYFQGNSAPDKSGLPSDRFSAERTGGSVSTLTIQRTQQEDSAVYLCASSFDSGLDTQYFGPGTRLTVL.